The TCR beta chain under discussion was sequenced for a study of T cells after yellow fever vaccination. TCRdb re-called the 5' RACE reads with MiXCR, one entry per CDR3 protein. The sample lists some 300,000 distinct CDR3 sequences, 8.7% occurring once. CDR1 and CDR2 from the germline V gene are KGHDR and SFDVKD. The CDR3 has 17 residues. With 4 bases clipped from V and 0 bases from J, the junction kept 3 bases outside the gene matches. This clonotype came up many times. This receptor was obtained from a man aged 18 to 30 who received the YFV17D yellow fever vaccine. The sequences come from CD4+ T cells sorted from PBMCs, collected 5 days after the yellow fever booster vaccination. V is TRBV24-1 and J is TRBJ2-2, with TRBD1 matching over 11 bases. The CDR3 nucleotides read TGTGCCACCAGTGACCCGGGACAGGGGGCGAACACCGGGGAGCTGTTTTTT. It translates to CATSDPGQGANTGELFF.